This paragraph reports one TCR beta chain. The antigen is unknown. Running of the assay took place at deep level. Here immunoSEQ multiplex PCR was the method, and the copy in TCRdb shows in-frame clones only, minus some. This sample has some 740,000 clones, with 90% to 95% found just once. This sample is drawn from a study of shared clonotypes between healthy human individuals. Overall study context: The study enrolled a couple of women and a few men aged 18 to 49. Three plates each covered CD4 naive and memory; CD8 naive two, CD8 memory one. Points from the study as a whole: Against clonotypes common to all four donors, non-shared ones had lower generation probabilities.

Germline lookup yields CDR1 MNHEY and CDR2 SMNVEV (reference sequence). V gave up 3 bases and J gave up 8 bases, with 13 bases separating them. CDR3 size: 13 residues. Selected positively for CCR7 and CD45RO-negative, naive CD8 cells excluded terminally differentiated effector memory CD45RA+ cells. Sequencing was performed on naive CD8+ T cells sorted from blood. This clonotype originated in a man between 25 and 39 years old in good health. The chain has TRBV27 and TRBJ1-1, with D uncertain. The CDR3 loop reads CASSFGSLSEAFF. As DNA, the CDR3 is TGTGCCAGCAGTTTCGGATCCTTATCGGAAGCTTTCTTT.